This TCR beta chain was identified in a study of CD8+ T cells in alopecia areata. The wider study: It was oral tofacitinib, at 5 to 10 mg twice daily, that treated patients received. Study conclusions and caveats: Scalp samples also contribute reads from the resident alphabeta T cells found in normal skin. Clonality was higher in lesional than normal scalp, especially in alopecia totalis/universalis. Uncertainty about whether baseline CD8+ expansion is linked to response remains, with one nonresponder.

Reverse transcribed after extraction, RNA yielded cDNA as the sequencing template. Generated by immunoSEQ multiplex PCR, the TCRdb table keeps only in-frame clones and is missing some. The table has roughly 98,000 clones, 60% to 65% seen once. The sample's treatment: oral pan-JAK inhibitor, 5-10 mg twice daily. A note on this clone: Its antigen remains unknown.

This receptor was taken from a human donor with alopecia areata. Material: CD8+ T cells sorted from blood, obtained at week 4, from a patient treated with tofacitinib.

The CDR3 loop reads CASSRGGGAGNEQFF. The CDR3, as DNA: TGTGCCAGCAGCCGAGGAGGGGGGGCCGGGAATGAGCAGTTCTTC. V and J are TRBV11-2 and TRBJ2-1; TRBD2 might be the D (7 bases). CDR3 length: 15 residues. V shed 5 bases and J shed 7 bases, with 18 bases lying between them. Germline CDR1 reads SGHAT; CDR2 reads FQNNGV.